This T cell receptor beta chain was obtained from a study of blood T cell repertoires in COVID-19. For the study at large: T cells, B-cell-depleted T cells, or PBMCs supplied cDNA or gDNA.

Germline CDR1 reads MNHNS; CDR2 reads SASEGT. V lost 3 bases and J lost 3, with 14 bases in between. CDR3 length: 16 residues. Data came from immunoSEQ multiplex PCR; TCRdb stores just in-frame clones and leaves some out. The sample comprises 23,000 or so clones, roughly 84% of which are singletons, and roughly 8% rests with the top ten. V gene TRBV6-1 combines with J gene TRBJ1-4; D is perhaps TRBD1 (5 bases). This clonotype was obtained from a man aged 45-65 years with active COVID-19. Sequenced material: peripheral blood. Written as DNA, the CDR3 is TGTGCCAGCAGTGACGAAACAGGCTTCCCTAATGAAAAACTGTTTTTT. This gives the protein CASSDETGFPNEKLFF.